This TCR beta chain was observed in a study of cytomegalovirus exposure and HLA in healthy donors. PCR primers comprised 60 Vbeta and 13 Jbeta primers. This table comes from immunoSEQ multiplex PCR, and its TCRdb copy is limited to in-frame clones, with some not included. The sample lists 90,000 to 120,000 clones, more than 65% occurring once. Of note for this clone: The antigen is undetermined.

Study-wide results and caveats: A highly shared variant cluster was judged a likely technical artifact. Reported performance of the classifier showed diagnosis of cytomegalovirus status with high specificity and sensitivity. Most TCR sequences were seen very rarely across donors, but some public TCRs occurred in many.

This CDR3 region has 13 residues. Germline V lookup: CDR1 MGHDK, CDR2 SYGVNS. Unmatched junction bases numbered 3, after V lost 8 bases and J lost 0 bases. The sequencing sample was made of PBMCs. This chain links TRBV25-1 with TRBJ1-1, with TRBD1 identical over 7 bases. This clonotype originated in a woman younger than 35 in good health and CMV-seropositive. The CDR3: CASLGQLNTEAFF. Here the CDR3 DNA reads TGTGCCAGCCTGGGACAGCTGAACACTGAAGCTTTCTTT.